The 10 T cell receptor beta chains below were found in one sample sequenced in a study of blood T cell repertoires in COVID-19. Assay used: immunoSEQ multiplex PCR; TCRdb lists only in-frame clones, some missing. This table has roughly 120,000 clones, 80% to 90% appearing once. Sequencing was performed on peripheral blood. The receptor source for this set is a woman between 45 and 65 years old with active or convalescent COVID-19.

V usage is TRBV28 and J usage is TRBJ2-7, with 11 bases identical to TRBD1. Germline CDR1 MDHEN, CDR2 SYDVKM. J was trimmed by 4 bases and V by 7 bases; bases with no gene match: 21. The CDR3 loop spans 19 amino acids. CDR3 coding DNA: TGTGCCAGCAAGACGTTCTCGGGTTCGGTGGGACAGGGGGTTTACGAGCAGTACTTC. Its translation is CASKTFSGSVGQGVYEQYF.

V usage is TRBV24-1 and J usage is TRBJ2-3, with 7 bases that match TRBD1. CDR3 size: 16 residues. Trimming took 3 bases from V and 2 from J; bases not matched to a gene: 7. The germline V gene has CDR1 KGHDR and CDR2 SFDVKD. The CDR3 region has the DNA TGTGCCACCAGTGATCCTTCGACAGGGCCCACAGATACGCAGTATTTT. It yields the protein CATSDPSTGPTDTQYF.

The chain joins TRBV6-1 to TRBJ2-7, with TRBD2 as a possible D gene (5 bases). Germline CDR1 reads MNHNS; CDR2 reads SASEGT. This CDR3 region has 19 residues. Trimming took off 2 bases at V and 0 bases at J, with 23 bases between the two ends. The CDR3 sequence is CASSESPPGSAVSSYEQYF. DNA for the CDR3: TGTGCCAGCAGTGAATCACCCCCGGGAAGCGCCGTGAGCTCCTACGAGCAGTACTTC.

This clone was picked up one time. The CDR3 DNA reads as TGTGCCAGCAGTGTTGGGACAGGGACAGATACGCAGTATTTT. This encodes CASSVGTGTDTQYF. The chain is built from TRBV2 and TRBJ2-3; 9 nucleotides agree with TRBD1. V gave up 4 bases and J gave up 3 bases; unmatched junction bases: 2. The CDR3 is made up of 14 amino acids. The germline V gene has CDR1 SNHLY and CDR2 FYNNEI.

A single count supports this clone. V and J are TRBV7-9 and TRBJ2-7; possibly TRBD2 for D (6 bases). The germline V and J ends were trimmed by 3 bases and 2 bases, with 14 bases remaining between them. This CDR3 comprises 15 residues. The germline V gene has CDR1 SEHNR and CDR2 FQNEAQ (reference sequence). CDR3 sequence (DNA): TGTGCCAGCAGCTTCCTCAGCGGGCTTACCTACGAGCAGTACTTC. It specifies CASSFLSGLTYEQYF. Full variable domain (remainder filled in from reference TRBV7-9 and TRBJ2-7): DTGVSQNPRHKITKRGQNVTFRCDPISEHNRLYWYRQTLGQGPEFLTYFQNEAQLEKSRLLSDRFSAERPKGSFSTLEIQRTEQGDSAMYLCASSFLSGLTYEQYFGPGTRLTVT.

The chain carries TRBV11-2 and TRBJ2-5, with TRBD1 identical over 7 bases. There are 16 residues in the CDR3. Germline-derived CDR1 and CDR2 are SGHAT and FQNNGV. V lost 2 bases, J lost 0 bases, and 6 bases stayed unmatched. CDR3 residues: CASSLWGTANQETQYF. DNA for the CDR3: TGTGCCAGCAGCTTATGGGGGACAGCTAACCAAGAGACCCAGTACTTC.

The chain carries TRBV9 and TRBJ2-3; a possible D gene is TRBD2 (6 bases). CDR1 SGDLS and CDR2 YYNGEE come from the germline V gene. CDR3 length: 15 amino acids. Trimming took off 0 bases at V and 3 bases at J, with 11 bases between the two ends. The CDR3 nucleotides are TGTGCCAGCAGCGTAGAGTCGGGAGTAACAGATACGCAGTATTTT. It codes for CASSVESGVTDTQYF.

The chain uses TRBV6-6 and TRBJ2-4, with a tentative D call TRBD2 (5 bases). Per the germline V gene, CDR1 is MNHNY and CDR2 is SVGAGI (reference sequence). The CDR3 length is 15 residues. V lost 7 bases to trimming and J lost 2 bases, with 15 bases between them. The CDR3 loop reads CASTGNQVTKNIQYF. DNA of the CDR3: TGTGCCAGCACGGGAAACCAAGTTACCAAAAACATTCAGTACTTC.

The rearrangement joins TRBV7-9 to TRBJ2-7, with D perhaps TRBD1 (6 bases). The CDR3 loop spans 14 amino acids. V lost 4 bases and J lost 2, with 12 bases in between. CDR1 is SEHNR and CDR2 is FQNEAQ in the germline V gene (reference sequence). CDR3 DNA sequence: TGTGCCAGCAGCTATGGGACACTAGCCTACGAGCAGTACTTC. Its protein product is CASSYGTLAYEQYF. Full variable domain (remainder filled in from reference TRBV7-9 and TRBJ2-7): DTGVSQNPRHKITKRGQNVTFRCDPISEHNRLYWYRQTLGQGPEFLTYFQNEAQLEKSRLLSDRFSAERPKGSFSTLEIQRTEQGDSAMYLCASSYGTLAYEQYFGPGTRLTVT.

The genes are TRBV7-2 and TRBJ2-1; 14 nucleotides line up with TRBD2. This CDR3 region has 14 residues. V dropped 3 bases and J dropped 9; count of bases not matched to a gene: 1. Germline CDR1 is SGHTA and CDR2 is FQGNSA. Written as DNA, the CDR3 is TGTGCCAGCAGCTTGGGACTAGCGGGAGTTGAGCAGTTCTTC. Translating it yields CASSLGLAGVEQFF. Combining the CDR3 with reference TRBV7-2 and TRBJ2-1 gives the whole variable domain GAGVSQSPSNKVTEKGKDVELRCDPISGHTALYWYRQSLGQGLEFLIYFQGNSAPDKSGLPSDRFSAERTGGSVSTLTIQRTQQEDSAVYLCASSLGLAGVEQFFGPGTRLTVL.